A single sample gave rise to the 32 T cell receptor beta chains below, sequenced in a study of beta chain features in type 1 diabetes. Sequencing targeted expressed TCRB transcripts, as all isolated RNA had been reverse transcribed. This table comes from immunoSEQ multiplex PCR, and its TCRdb copy is limited to in-frame clones, with some not included. The repertoire includes over 300,000 clones, 6.5% to 10% of them detected once, and less than 0.5% sits in the top ten. Sequencing was done on a sample of central memory CD4+ T cells from blood. The origin of the receptors is a woman aged 18-29 years in good health.

The chain is built from TRBV19 and TRBJ2-1; D remains ambiguous. Germline loops: CDR1 LNHDA, CDR2 SQIVND (reference sequence). The V end lost 4 bases, the J end lost 5 bases, and 9 bases lay between the germline ends. This CDR3 is built from 13 residues. The CDR3 nucleotides are TGTGCCAGTAGTAGGGAAAGAAACAATGAGCAGTTCTTC. Residues: CASSRERNNEQFF.

This clone showed up just a few times. The chain couples TRBV28 to TRBJ1-1; perhaps TRBD1 as D (5 bases). The CDR3 spans 15 residues. The V end was cut by 3 bases, the J end by 4 bases, with 15 bases between. Germline loops: CDR1 MDHEN, CDR2 SYDVKM. CDR3 region: CASSFGGGKATEAFF. For the CDR3, the DNA is TGTGCCAGCAGTTTTGGGGGAGGTAAAGCCACTGAAGCTTTCTTT.

This clone was seen more than once but under ten times. This chain connects TRBV2 to TRBJ1-5, with D possibly being TRBD1 (6 bases). Trimming took 7 bases from V and 5 from J, leaving 12 bases between them. The CDR3 has 13 residues. The V gene's germline CDR1 is SNHLY and CDR2 FYNNEI. The CDR3 bases are TGTGCCAGCAATCGGGGGCTGGATCAGCCCCAGCATTTT. This translates into CASNRGLDQPQHF.

V gene TRBV2 combines with J gene TRBJ1-2; 8 positions agree with TRBD1. Germline CDR1 SNHLY, CDR2 FYNNEI. CDR3 length equals 14 residues. V trimming: 7 bases; J trimming: 8 bases; junction bases outside the gene matches: 12. This CDR3 reads CASNEVGQGPGYTF. The CDR3, as DNA: TGTGCCAGCAACGAAGTAGGACAGGGTCCGGGCTACACCTTC.

The chain has TRBV2 and TRBJ1-1; D gene ambiguous. The germline gives CDR1 SNHLY, CDR2 FYNNEI. Deletions cut 4 bases from V and 4 bases from J, with 7 bases between. The CDR3 covers 12 residues. This chain's CDR3 is CASSVVSTEAFF. CDR3 DNA: TGTGCCAGCAGTGTGGTCTCCACTGAAGCTTTCTTT.

The CDR3 here is CASSPPGRSEQYF. The CDR3, as DNA: TGTGCCAGCTCACCACCCGGCCGGAGCGAGCAGTACTTC. This chain joins TRBV18 and TRBJ2-7, with D unclear. Germline assignment: CDR1 KGHSH and CDR2 LQKENI. This CDR3 has 13 residues. V gave up 0 bases and J gave up 6 bases, with 9 bases separating them.

The V gene is TRBV7-2, the J gene TRBJ2-5, with 12 bases identical to TRBD2. CDR3 size: 15 residues. CDR1 is SGHTA, CDR2 FQGNSA, per germline. Germline trimming cut 5 bases from V and 5 bases from J; bases unmatched to any gene: 6. Here the CDR3 DNA reads TGTGCCAGCAGCACCGGGACTAGCGGGCGGGAGACCCAGTACTTC. Residues: CASSTGTSGRETQYF.

V and J are TRBV5-1 and TRBJ2-1; TRBD2 aligns across 9 bases. The CDR3 consists of 14 residues. The germline V gene has CDR1 SGHRS and CDR2 YFSETQ. J was trimmed by 7 bases and V by 4 bases; bases with no gene match: 6. CDR3 loop: CASSIGTSQNEQFF. CDR3 sequence (DNA): TGCGCCAGCAGCATCGGGACTAGCCAGAATGAGCAGTTCTTC.

The chain is built from TRBV9 and TRBJ2-2, with D perhaps TRBD1 (5 bases). The CDR3 has 18 amino acids. V was pared by 0 bases and J by 7 bases, with 22 bases between. Per the germline V gene, CDR1 is SGDLS and CDR2 is YYNGEE. CDR3 DNA: TGTGCCAGCAGCGTAGGGTTAGGGGAATTTCGTACGGGCGGGGAGCTGTTTTTT. Amino acid sequence: CASSVGLGEFRTGGELFF.

The chain recombines TRBV5-4 with TRBJ2-1; a possible D gene is TRBD2 (5 bases). Between the trimmed V and J ends, which lost 0 bases and 10 bases, there was a span of 11 bases. CDR1 is SGHNT and CDR2 is YYREEE in the germline V gene (reference sequence). The CDR3 contains 13 residues. The CDR3 here is CASSLAASSEQFF. The CDR3 region has the DNA TGTGCCAGCAGCTTGGCCGCTTCTAGCGAGCAGTTCTTC.

This clone was counted many times. The rearrangement uses TRBV14 and TRBJ2-3; weak D call: TRBD2 (5 bases). This CDR3 contains 14 residues. The germline V gene has CDR1 SGHDN and CDR2 FVKESK. V was shortened by 2 bases and J by 0 bases, with 6 bases between the two germline ends. CDR3 in amino acids: CASSQRESTDTQYF. CDR3 nucleotides: TGTGCCAGCAGCCAACGGGAAAGCACAGATACGCAGTATTTT.

The chain recombines TRBV4-1 with TRBJ2-5; D not resolved. Trimming shortened V by 0 bases and J by 9 bases, and 11 bases separated the two germline ends. CDR1 MGHRA and CDR2 YSYEKL come from the germline V gene. The CDR3 loop spans 13 amino acids. CDR3: CASSQDPSVAQYF. CDR3 DNA: TGCGCCAGCAGCCAAGATCCATCGGTGGCCCAGTACTTC.

This clone turned up a few times. The gene calls are TRBV5-1 and TRBJ2-7; 8 nucleotides line up with TRBD2. Per germline, CDR1 SGHRS and CDR2 YFSETQ. The CDR3 extends over 15 amino acids. Trimming at V came to 3 bases and at J to 0 bases, leaving 5 bases not matched to a gene. DNA of the CDR3: TGCGCCAGCAGCTGGAGCGGGAGCATCTCCTACGAGCAGTACTTC. Protein product: CASSWSGSISYEQYF.

There are a few counts of this clone. This sequence joins TRBV7-2 and TRBJ1-2; tentatively, D is TRBD1 (5 bases). The germline CDR1 and CDR2 sequences are SGHTA and FQGNSA. V shed 3 bases and J shed 8 bases, with 19 bases lying between them. The CDR3 length is 15 residues. The CDR3 region is CASSLGDGAFEGYTF. The CDR3 DNA reads TGTGCCAGCAGCTTGGGGGATGGCGCGTTCGAAGGCTACACCTTC.

This clone was seen repeatedly, ten times or more. The chain carries TRBV28 and TRBJ1-2; tentatively, D is TRBD1 (6 bases). This CDR3 spans 15 amino acids. Trimming removed 4 bases from V and 5 bases from J, with 17 bases in between. CDR1 is MDHEN and CDR2 is SYDVKM in the germline V gene. DNA of the CDR3: TGTGCCAGCAGTTCCGGACAGATGCCTAGGTATGGCTACACCTTC. It specifies CASSSGQMPRYGYTF.

The rearrangement links TRBV21-1 to TRBJ2-2. TRBV21-1 is an annotated pseudogene. This CDR3 contains 16 residues. As DNA, the CDR3 is TGTGCCAGCAGCAAAGTGTCTTGCAGCTACACCGGGGAGCTGTTTTTT. Translated: CASSKVSCSYTGELFF.

This clone has only a few counts. This chain uses TRBV18 with TRBJ2-5; D gene uncertain. There are 13 residues in the CDR3. Germline CDR1 KGHSH, CDR2 LQKENI. V lost 1 base, J lost 5 bases, and 8 bases lay in between. As DNA, the CDR3 is TGTGCCAGCTCACCACAGGGTCCGGAGACCCAGTACTTC. Its translation: CASSPQGPETQYF.

This clone was seen more than once but under ten times. The chain joins TRBV21-1 to TRBJ2-7; the table's TRBD1 call for D was not verified on the DNA. TRBV21-1 represents a pseudogene. CDR3 length: 13 residues. CDR3 in DNA: TGTGCCAGCAGAGACAGTAGCTCCTACGAGCAGTACTTC. Residues: CASRDSSSYEQYF.

This clone has just a few counts. CDR3 loop: CASSLSGGEQETQYF. The CDR3 DNA is TGCGCCAGCAGCTTGAGTGGGGGAGAACAAGAGACCCAGTACTTC. This chain links TRBV5-1 with TRBJ2-5; D may correspond to TRBD1 or TRBD2 (5 bases each). The CDR3 spans 15 residues. V lost 1 base and J lost 2, with 12 bases in between. Per the germline V gene, CDR1 is SGHRS and CDR2 is YFSETQ.

This clone was observed a handful of times. This rearrangement joins TRBV2 to TRBJ2-1, with a weak D call TRBD1 (5 bases). The germline gives CDR1 SNHLY, CDR2 FYNNEI. The CDR3 has 15 amino acids. Trimming removed 11 bases at V and 6 bases at J, with 23 bases between. The CDR3 sequence: CAGAQDRSRTNEQFF. The CDR3 DNA follows: TGTGCCGGGGCCCAAGACCGCAGTAGGACCAATGAGCAGTTCTTC.

This clone was picked up a small number of times. CDR3 residues: CASCTGTGRQTQYF. The DNA for the CDR3 is TGTGCGAGCTGCACCGGGACAGGGAGGCAGACCCAGTACTTC. The rearrangement joins TRBV28 to TRBJ2-5; 9 positions match TRBD1. In germline, CDR1 is MDHEN, CDR2 SYDVKM. The CDR3 consists of 14 residues.

The chain recombines TRBV7-8 with TRBJ2-2; a possible D gene is TRBD2 (6 bases). The CDR3 has 14 residues. V was clipped by 11 bases and J by 2 bases, with 15 bases between them. CDR1 is SGHVS and CDR2 is FQNEAQ in the germline V gene. The CDR3 region is CAGTWGVNTGELFF. Written as DNA, the CDR3 is TGTGCCGGAACGTGGGGGGTTAACACCGGGGAGCTGTTTTTT. Combining the CDR3 with reference TRBV7-8 and TRBJ2-2 gives the whole variable domain GAGVSQSPRYKVAKRGQDVALRCDPISGHVSLFWYQQALGQGPEFLTYFQNEAQLDKSGLPSDRFFAERPEGSVSTLKIQRTQQEDSAVYLCAGTWGVNTGELFFGEGSRLTVL.

This clone was counted ten times or more. V usage is TRBV28 and J usage is TRBJ2-3, with TRBD1 matching over 7 bases. V shed 5 bases and J 1 base; nucleotides not matched to a gene: 9. Germline CDR1 is MDHEN and CDR2 is SYDVKM. The CDR3 has 16 residues. CDR3 protein: CASSPIWQGGTDTQYF. CDR3 nucleotide sequence: TGTGCCAGCAGTCCCATATGGCAGGGGGGCACAGATACGCAGTATTTT.

This clone was counted only a few times. V is TRBV18 and J is TRBJ2-1; the match to TRBD2 covers 7 bases. V dropped 2 bases and J dropped 6; count of bases not matched to a gene: 7. The V gene's germline CDR1 is KGHSH and CDR2 LQKENI. This CDR3 contains 15 residues. This CDR3 reads CASSPAGVPLNEQFF. CDR3 coding DNA: TGTGCCAGCTCACCAGCGGGAGTTCCTCTCAATGAGCAGTTCTTC. Drawing the rest from reference TRBV18 and TRBJ2-1, the complete variable domain is NAGVMQNPRHLVRRRGQEARLRCSPMKGHSHVYWYRQLPEEGLKFMVYLQKENIIDESGMPKERFSAEFPKEGPSILRIQQVVRGDSAAYFCASSPAGVPLNEQFFGPGTRLTVL.

The gene calls are TRBV5-4 and TRBJ2-5, with D unclear. The V end lost 4 bases, the J end lost 2 bases, and 9 bases lay between the germline ends. Germline lookup yields CDR1 SGHNT and CDR2 YYREEE (reference sequence). The CDR3 length is 13 residues. The CDR3 region is CASSRTSQETQYF. The CDR3 region has the DNA TGTGCCAGCAGCCGAACCTCTCAAGAGACCCAGTACTTC.

Notes on this clone: Additional DNA sequences in this sample encode the identical CDR3. The genes are TRBV28 and TRBJ2-7, with D unclear. The V gene's germline CDR1 is MDHEN and CDR2 SYDVKM. The CDR3 is 11 residues long. Trimming cost V 2 bases and J 6 bases, with 5 bases left between them. CDR3 in amino acids: CASSLKSEQYF. DNA of the CDR3: TGTGCCAGCAGTTTAAAGTCCGAGCAGTACTTC. Supplemented by reference TRBV28 and TRBJ2-7, the full variable domain reads DVKVTQSSRYLVKRTGEKVFLECVQDMDHENMFWYRQDPGLGLRLIYFSYDVKMKEKGDIPEGYSVSREKKERFSLILESASTNQTSMYLCASSLKSEQYFGPGTRLTVT.

There are a few counts of this clone. The chain recombines TRBV7-3 with TRBJ2-1; tentatively, D is TRBD2 (5 bases). This CDR3 comprises 13 residues. Trimming took off 5 bases at V and 2 bases at J, with 7 bases between the two ends. The germline V gene encodes CDR1 SGHTA and CDR2 FQGTGA. DNA for the CDR3: TGTGCCAGCAGCCCGGGGACCTACAATGAGCAGTTCTTC. It encodes CASSPGTYNEQFF.

This clone was observed a few times. The rearrangement links TRBV4-1 to TRBJ1-4; D is unclear. V lost 0 bases and J 13 bases, leaving 12 bases between the germline ends. The CDR3 covers 13 residues. CDR1 is MGHRA, CDR2 YSYEKL, per germline. In DNA form, the CDR3 reads TGCGCCAGCAGCCAAGATGTTGGACGATTACTGTTTTTT. Translation: CASSQDVGRLLFF.

This clone was detected a few times. The chain recombines TRBV5-4 with TRBJ2-6, with 11 nucleotides matching TRBD1. Germline V gene lookup returns CDR1 SGHNT and CDR2 YYREEE (reference sequence). The CDR3 covers 18 residues. J lost 3 bases, V lost 1 base, and 6 bases had no gene match. In nucleotides, the CDR3 is TGTGCCAGCAGCTTGTTAGGGACAGGGGGAGTTGGGGCCAACGTCCTGACTTTC. It yields the protein CASSLLGTGGVGANVLTF.

This clone showed up just a few times. The chain is built from TRBV29-1 and TRBJ2-7, with a tentative D call TRBD2 (5 bases). CDR1 SQVTM and CDR2 ANQGSEA come from the germline V gene. The V and J ends lost 7 bases and 3 bases respectively, with 19 bases between them. The CDR3 loop spans 14 amino acids. DNA for the CDR3: TGCAGCGCGGTCGGTCGCGGGTTCGGCTACGAGCAGTACTTC. It is translated as CSAVGRGFGYEQYF.

There are a few counts of this clone. The CDR3 sequence: CASSFGLRNEQFF. CDR3 bases: TGTGCCAGCAGCTTCGGACTACGGAATGAGCAGTTCTTC. V usage is TRBV11-2 and J usage is TRBJ2-1, with D possibly being TRBD2 (6 bases). The CDR3 length is 13 residues. Trimming pared 3 bases from V and 7 bases from J, leaving 10 bases between. The V gene's germline CDR1 is SGHAT and CDR2 FQNNGV.

This clone was seen more than once but under ten times. The chain employs TRBV28 and TRBJ2-1, with 15 bases matching TRBD2. V lost 2 bases and J lost 10; bases outside the gene matches: 9. The germline gives CDR1 MDHEN, CDR2 SYDVKM. The CDR3 spans 17 residues. The CDR3 region is CASSLGGTSGRRGEQFF. Here the CDR3 DNA reads TGTGCCAGCAGTTTAGGTGGGACTAGCGGGAGGCGCGGGGAGCAGTTCTTC.